This T cell receptor beta chain is from a study of identical twins. Germline values: CDR1 MNHNS, CDR2 SASEGT. The V gene lost 1 base and the J gene lost 10 bases, with 11 bases spanning the gap. There are 13 residues in the CDR3. Each CDR3 protein gets one entry after TCRdb re-called the 5' RACE reads with MiXCR. The table has some 440,000 distinct CDR3 sequences, roughly 24% seen once. The sample was also reused in another study, on T cells expressing NK-cell markers. From that second work: About six donors showed dominant NKG2C+ clonotypes comprising roughly 1.0-7.5% of their CD8+ T cells. In four donors, dominant clonotypes made up about 25-60.1% of CD3+CD56-NKG2C+ cells.

The rearrangement uses TRBV6-1 and TRBJ2-1; D uncertain. This TCR came from a woman in her late teens or twenties in good health. The sequencing sample was made of CD4+ T cells sorted from blood. CDR3 residues: CASSEGALREQFF. The DNA for the CDR3 is TGTGCCAGCAGTGAAGGAGCCTTACGCGAGCAGTTCTTC.